A selection of T cell receptor beta chains follows, all from one sample in a study of blood T cells in healthy people across ages. A single record per CDR3 protein comes from TCRdb applying MiXCR to the 5' RACE reads. The sample comprises 1.5 million or so distinct CDR3 sequences, less than 45% of which are singletons, and around 4% rests with the top ten. Sequenced input: blood. These receptors all come from a woman under 30 in good health. Each CDR3 is given with its conserved first and last residue. A D gene is named only where the DNA matches it firmly. Rows may omit the clone size; those that give it use once, few, many or a size class.

D,J,V,size,DNA,CDR3
.,TRBJ2-5,TRBV27,.,TGTGCCAGCAGTTCCCTCCTTGGCGGGTACCAAGAGACCCAGTACTTC,CASSSLLGGYQETQYF
.,TRBJ1-6,TRBV27,few,TGTGCCAGCAGTTTGGCCCAGGGGAGAAATTCACCCCTCCACTTT,CASSLAQGRNSPLHF
.,TRBJ1-2,TRBV5-1,few,TGCGCCAGCAGGGCAGGGGCGGAAAATGGCTACACCTTC,CASRAGAENGYTF
TRBD2,TRBJ2-7,TRBV6-5,once,TGTGCCAGCAGTTTCGACATCGGGGGGGCCTACGAGCAGTACTTC,CASSFDIGGAYEQYF
TRBD1,TRBJ1-4,TRBV4-1,few,TGCGCCAGCAGCCTGGGACAGGGCCGTAATGAAAAACTGTTTTTT,CASSLGQGRNEKLFF
.,TRBJ1-4,TRBV28,.,TGTGCCAGCAGTTTCCCTAGACAGACAGAAAAACTGTTTTTT,CASSFPRQTEKLFF
.,TRBJ1-1,TRBV27,few,TGTGCCAGCAGTTTAGCGGAGTTCACTGAAGCTTTCTTT,CASSLAEFTEAFF
TRBD1,TRBJ1-2,TRBV4-3,few,TGCGCCAGCAGCCAAGTTGGACAGGGGGCGTATGGCTACACCTTC,CASSQVGQGAYGYTF
.,TRBJ2-7,TRBV2,.,TGTGCCAGCACCTCAATGGGGTACGAGCAGTACTTC,CASTSMGYEQYF
.,TRBJ2-1,TRBV20-1,many,TGCAGTGCTCTCCGGGCCTATGAGCAGTTCTTC,CSALRAYEQFF
.,TRBJ2-5,TRBV7-2,.,TGTGCCAGCAGCTCCCGGACTTATTACAATGAGCAGTACTTC,CASSSRTYYNEQYF
TRBD2,TRBJ2-5,TRBV29-1,once,TGCAGCGTTGTTAGCGGGCCAAAGGGAGAGACCCAGTACTTC,CSVVSGPKGETQYF
.,TRBJ2-6,TRBV7-9,few,TGTGCCAGCAGTAAAGGAAAGATCTCTGGGGCCAACGTCCTGACTTTC,CASSKGKISGANVLTF
.,TRBJ2-7,TRBV12-3/TRBV12-4,.,TGTGTCAGCACCGCCGGGACACACTCCTACGAGCAGTACTTC,CVSTAGTHSYEQYF
.,TRBJ2-3,TRBV12-5,.,TGTGCTAGTGGCATGAACCCTAGCACAGATACGCAGTATTTT,CASGMNPSTDTQYF
TRBD1,TRBJ1-5,TRBV12-5,few,TGTGCTAGTGGTTTGGAGGGACAGGAGAATCAGCCCCAGCATTTT,CASGLEGQENQPQHF
.,TRBJ2-7,TRBV4-1,few,TGCGCCAGCAGCTCCATCGAGGGGGCCTACGAGCAGTACTTC,CASSSIEGAYEQYF
.,TRBJ1-2,TRBV27,.,TGTGCCAGCAGTTTAAAAGGTTGGCCCCATGACTACACCTTC,CASSLKGWPHDYTF
.,TRBJ2-4,TRBV20-1,few,TGCAGTGCTAGGCGACACTTCTCTGGGGACATTCAGTACTTC,CSARRHFSGDIQYF
.,TRBJ2-5,TRBV7-2,.,TGTGCCAGCAGCTTAGCAGGGGCGCTAGGAGAGACCCAGTACTTC,CASSLAGALGETQYF
.,TRBJ2-7,TRBV29-1,few,TGCAGCGTTGAGATTTTCAGGGGCTACGAGCAGTACTTC,CSVEIFRGYEQYF
.,TRBJ2-1,TRBV7-2,.,TGTGCCAGCAGCCGTAATCAGGGAAACTCCTACAATGAGCAGTTCTTC,CASSRNQGNSYNEQFF
.,TRBJ2-5,TRBV2,.,TGTGCCAGCTCTCAGATCGAGACCCAGTACTTC,CASSQIETQYF
.,TRBJ2-7,TRBV7-3,few,TGTGCCAGCAGCTTAACTAACACTTACGAGCAGTACTTC,CASSLTNTYEQYF
TRBD2,TRBJ2-1,TRBV24-1,.,TGTGCCACCAGTGAGGGACTAGCCCATGAGCAGTTCTTC,CATSEGLAHEQFF
.,TRBJ2-3,TRBV7-6,.,TGTGCCAGCAGCTTGTTTATCGAACGCACAGATACGCAGTATTTT,CASSLFIERTDTQYF
.,TRBJ1-2,TRBV4-3,many,TGCGCCAGCAGCCAAGAAAAACCAGTCCCGGGACCTCATGGCTACACCTTC,CASSQEKPVPGPHGYTF
.,TRBJ2-1,TRBV5-1,few,TGCGCCAGCAGCTTGCGGCGGACCTCCTACAATGAGCAGTTCTTC,CASSLRRTSYNEQFF
.,TRBJ2-1,TRBV2,.,TGTGCCAGCAGTGAAGGGGGTGTACCCAATGAGCAGTTCTTC,CASSEGGVPNEQFF
TRBD2,TRBJ2-5,TRBV9,.,TGTGCCAGCAGCCCAACGACAGCGGGGGAGACCCAGTACTTC,CASSPTTAGETQYF
.,TRBJ2-2,TRBV6-2/TRBV6-3,.,TGTGCCAGCACCCCTGCCTTGACCGGGGAGCTGTTTTTT,CASTPALTGELFF
TRBD2,TRBJ2-1,TRBV6-5,.,TGTGCCAGCAGGAGACTAGCGGGGAGGTACAATGAGCAGTTCTTC,CASRRLAGRYNEQFF
TRBD1,TRBJ1-6,TRBV7-2,few,TGTGCCAGCAGCGGAGACAGGGCTTCACCCCTCCACTTT,CASSGDRASPLHF
.,TRBJ2-2,TRBV28,.,TGTGCCAGCAGTTTACAACACTTGACAGCTCCGAACACCGGGGAGCTGTTTTTT,CASSLQHLTAPNTGELFF
TRBD2,TRBJ2-1,TRBV7-9,few,TGTGCCAGCAGCCGAATTATAGCGGGAGGCAATGAGCAGTTCTTC,CASSRIIAGGNEQFF
TRBD2,TRBJ2-1,TRBV4-1,.,TGCGCCAGCAGCCACCCCGGGACTAGTGTCGTGGAGCAGTTCTTC,CASSHPGTSVVEQFF
TRBD1,TRBJ1-4,TRBV27,.,TGTGCCAGCAGTCACAGGGGGCCTCATGAAAAACTGTTTTTT,CASSHRGPHEKLFF
TRBD1,TRBJ1-2,TRBV6-2/TRBV6-3,few,TGTGCCAGCAAACCGGGACAGGGTCATAACTATGGCTACACCTTC,CASKPGQGHNYGYTF
.,TRBJ2-1,TRBV5-5,.,TGTGCCAGCAGCTTGGTTCTAGCCCACAATGAGCAGTTCTTC,CASSLVLAHNEQFF
.,TRBJ1-3,TRBV10-3,.,TGTGCCATCAGTGAGGGGGAGACAAACACCATATATTTT,CAISEGETNTIYF
.,TRBJ1-5,TRBV2,.,TGTGCCAGCAGTCGCCGGGGGGCTAGCAATCAGCCCCAGCATTTT,CASSRRGASNQPQHF
TRBD2,TRBJ2-5,TRBV20-1,few,TGCAGTGCTGAGGGGACTAGCCTGCGGGAGACCCAGTACTTC,CSAEGTSLRETQYF
.,TRBJ2-5,TRBV2,.,TGTGCCAGCAGTGAAGCGAGTAAGACCCAGTACTTC,CASSEASKTQYF
.,TRBJ1-5,TRBV20-1,once,TGCAGTGCCAAATCAGGATCTAGCAATCAGCCCCAGCATTTT,CSAKSGSSNQPQHF
.,TRBJ2-1,TRBV18,few,TGTGCCAGCTCACCACAGTTAGGGGATGAGCAGTTCTTC,CASSPQLGDEQFF
TRBD1,TRBJ1-1,TRBV5-1,.,TGCGCCAGCAGCTTGAACACAGGGGGGCCCAATAAAGCTTTCTTT,CASSLNTGGPNKAFF
TRBD1,TRBJ1-4,TRBV7-6,few,TGTGCCAGCAGCGACTACAGGGGATCTAATGAAAAACTGTTTTTT,CASSDYRGSNEKLFF
TRBD1,TRBJ1-1,TRBV12-5,.,TGTGCTAGTGGCCCGACAGGGGTAGGCACTGAAGCTTTCTTT,CASGPTGVGTEAFF
.,TRBJ2-1,TRBV20-1,.,TGCAGTGCTAACACCCGGGACGCCTACAATGAGCAGTTCTTC,CSANTRDAYNEQFF
.,TRBJ2-1,TRBV4-2,few,TGTGCCAGCAGCCAAGATCGCGCGGGACTTCTGTTCTTC,CASSQDRAGLLFF
.,TRBJ1-2,TRBV12-3/TRBV12-4,few,TGTGCCAGCAGTTTAGGGGGGGCCGTGGGAGGCTACACCTTC,CASSLGGAVGGYTF
.,TRBJ1-2,TRBV12-3/TRBV12-4,.,TGTGCCAGCACCCAGAGGGACAATGGCTACACCTTC,CASTQRDNGYTF
TRBD2,TRBJ2-1,TRBV20-1,.,TGCAGTACTAATCCTAGCGGGAGAAGATTGGCCTACAATGAGCAGTTCTTC,CSTNPSGRRLAYNEQFF
.,TRBJ2-3,TRBV7-3,.,TGTGCCAGCAGCTTAATCAAGGTTGATACGCAGTATTTT,CASSLIKVDTQYF
.,TRBJ1-2,TRBV29-1,few,TGCAGCGCAGTGGGCCGGGGGGGCTATGGCTACACCTTC,CSAVGRGGYGYTF